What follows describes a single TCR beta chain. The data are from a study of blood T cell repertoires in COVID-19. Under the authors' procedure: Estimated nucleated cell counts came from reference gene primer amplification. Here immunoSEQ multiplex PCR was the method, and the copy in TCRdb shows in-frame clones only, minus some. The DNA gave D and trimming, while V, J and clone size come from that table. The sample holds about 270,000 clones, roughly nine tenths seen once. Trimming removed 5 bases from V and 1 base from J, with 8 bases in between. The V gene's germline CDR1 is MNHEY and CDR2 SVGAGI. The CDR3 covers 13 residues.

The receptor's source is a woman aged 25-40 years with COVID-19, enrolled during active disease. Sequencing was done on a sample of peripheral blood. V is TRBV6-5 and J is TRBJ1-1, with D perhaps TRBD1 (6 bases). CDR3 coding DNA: TGTGCCAGCAGTCCGACAGGGAACACTGAAGCTTTCTTT. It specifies CASSPTGNTEAFF.